Listed here are 23 T cell receptor beta chains from one sample, sequenced in a study of T cell clones after liver transplantation. The data were produced by immunoSEQ multiplex PCR, yet TCRdb's version contains in-frame clones alone and is incomplete. The table shows some 5,900 clones, with around 30% occurring only once. Which antigens these TCRs recognize remains unknown. TCRbeta sequences of proliferating CFSE-low MLR cells were labeled alloreactive. The material sequenced was CD4+ T cells from cultured PBMCs. These receptor sequences come from a human patient who received a liver transplant. The graft donor may be the source of some T cells.

J is TRBJ2-5 and V is TRBV7-6; tentatively, D is TRBD2 (5 bases). CDR3 length: 11 residues. V was cut by 5 bases and J by 5 bases, with 6 bases left in between. The V gene's germline CDR1 is SGHVS and CDR2 FNYEAQ. DNA for the CDR3: TGTGCCAGCAGCCGAGGGGAGACCCAGTACTTC. Its protein is CASSRGETQYF.

The chain is built from TRBV13 and TRBJ2-3, with D perhaps TRBD2 (5 bases). CDR1 PRHDT and CDR2 FYEKMQ come from the germline V gene (reference sequence). The CDR3 loop spans 18 amino acids. V lost 4 bases and J 0 bases, leaving 20 bases between the germline ends. The CDR3 sequence is CASSSLGILGDSTDTQYF. As DNA, the CDR3 is TGTGCCAGCAGCTCCCTCGGGATTTTAGGTGATAGCACAGATACGCAGTATTTT.

As concerns this clone: This could be a read error, since a much larger clone is one nucleotide away. The rearrangement uses TRBV4-1 and TRBJ2-5; 8 nucleotides align to TRBD1. This CDR3 is 17 amino acids long. J gave up 3 bases and V 5 bases, and 14 bases lay outside the gene matches. Germline CDR1 and CDR2: MGHRA and YSYEKL. The chain's CDR3 is CASSYISGTGLEETQYF. The CDR3 bases are TGCGCCAGCAGCTACATCTCCGGGACAGGTTTGGAAGAGACCCAGTACTTC.

The chain couples TRBV11-3 to TRBJ1-1, with 7 bases that match TRBD1. The V gene end was trimmed by 4 bases and the J gene end by 1 base; junction bases not matched to a gene: 6. Germline-derived CDR1 and CDR2 are SGHNT and YENEEA. The CDR3 loop spans 15 amino acids. CDR3 DNA: TGTGCCAGCAGCTCTCCGGGACAGCCGAACACTGAAGCTTTCTTT. It yields the protein CASSSPGQPNTEAFF.

The gene calls are TRBV2 and TRBJ2-4; unclear D gene. V was shortened by 4 bases and J by 7 bases, with 11 bases between the two germline ends. The CDR3 contains 13 residues. From germline, CDR1 is SNHLY and CDR2 FYNNEI. Here the CDR3 reads CASSARPGNIQYF. CDR3 DNA sequence: TGTGCCAGCAGTGCCCGGCCTGGGAACATTCAGTACTTC.

The chain has TRBV6-9 and TRBJ2-5; tentatively, D is TRBD1 (6 bases). The CDR3 length is 13 residues. Germline V CDR1 and CDR2: MNHGY, SVAAGI. Trimming removed 6 bases at V and 4 bases at J, with 12 bases between. In DNA form, the CDR3 reads TGTGCCAGCAGCCCGGACAGAGGAGAGACCCAGTACTTC. Its translation is CASSPDRGETQYF.

The J gene is TRBJ2-3, the V gene TRBV21-1. TRBV21-1 is termed a pseudogene. The CDR3 is made up of 15 amino acids. CDR3 nucleotide sequence: TGTGCCAGCAGCAAAGGATTGGGTAGCACAGATACGCAGTATTTT. It is translated as CASSKGLGSTDTQYF.

This clone was observed a few times. The chain links TRBV11-3 to TRBJ1-2; 12 nucleotides agree with TRBD1. Germline CDR1 and CDR2: SGHNT and YENEEA. V lost 9 bases, J lost 4 bases, and 6 bases stayed unmatched. This CDR3 region has 14 residues. The CDR3 DNA reads TGTGCCAGTGGGGACAGGGGGCGCGGCTATGGCTACACCTTC. Protein: CASGDRGRGYGYTF.

This rearrangement joins TRBV7-2 to TRBJ2-6, with TRBD1 as a possible D gene (6 bases). The V end lost 5 bases, the J end lost 0 bases, and 17 bases lay between the germline ends. Germline V gives CDR1 SGHTA, CDR2 FQGNSA. The CDR3 totals 18 residues. The CDR3 nucleotides read TGTGCCAGCAGCCGAAACCCCGGACAGATCTCTGGGGCCAACGTCCTGACTTTC. Residues: CASSRNPGQISGANVLTF.

The rearrangement uses TRBV5-4 and TRBJ2-7; 11 bases agree with TRBD1. The CDR3 contains 14 residues. Trimming removed 4 bases from V and 6 bases from J; junction bases left unmatched: 6. Germline CDR1 and CDR2: SGHNT and YYREEE (reference sequence). The CDR3 DNA is TGTGCCAGCAGCGCCGGACAGGGGGCCAGCGAGCAGTACTTC. This encodes CASSAGQGASEQYF.

This rearrangement joins TRBV11-2 to TRBJ2-3, with 8 bases matching TRBD2. The length of the CDR3 is 17 residues. Per the germline V gene, CDR1 is SGHAT and CDR2 is FQNNGV. The trim removed 0 bases at V and 0 bases at J, leaving 5 bases unmatched. The CDR3 nucleotides read TGTGCCAGCAGCTTAGATCCACCGGGAGGGAGCACAGATACGCAGTATTTT. This encodes CASSLDPPGGSTDTQYF.

The chain links TRBV5-4 to TRBJ2-6; D is possibly TRBD1 (5 bases). The CDR3 spans 17 residues. The germline V gene has CDR1 SGHNT and CDR2 YYREEE (reference sequence). V lost 6 bases to trimming and J lost 0 bases, with 16 bases between them. The CDR3 here is CASTRGGASSGANVLTF. The CDR3 coding sequence is TGTGCCAGCACCCGCGGTGGGGCCAGCTCTGGGGCCAACGTCCTGACTTTC.

A few counts support this clone. A much larger clonotype is one base distant, so this may be a read error. The rearrangement joins TRBV29-1 to TRBJ2-7, with TRBD2 identical over 7 bases. V lost 7 bases and J lost 0; bases outside the gene matches: 6. The CDR3 totals 13 residues. Germline V CDR1 and CDR2: SQVTM, ANQGSEA. The CDR3 region is CSGCGGSSYEQYF. The CDR3, as DNA: TGCAGCGGCTGCGGGGGAAGCTCCTACGAGCAGTACTTC.

This clone counts as medium-sized. V is TRBV19 and J is TRBJ1-1; weak D call: TRBD1 (6 bases). This CDR3 has 13 residues. Per the germline V gene, CDR1 is LNHDA and CDR2 is SQIVND (reference sequence). V was cut by 9 bases and J by 4 bases, with 15 bases left in between. The DNA for the CDR3 is TGTGCCAGCGCCCATCGGGGGGCCACTGAAGCTTTCTTT. Amino acids: CASAHRGATEAFF.

This clone is deemed medium-sized. This sequence joins TRBV18 and TRBJ2-2; 8 positions match TRBD1. The CDR3 runs 15 residues. Trimming removed 2 bases from V and 5 bases from J; junction bases left unmatched: 4. CDR1 KGHSH and CDR2 LQKENI come from the germline V gene. Here the CDR3 reads CASSPVRQGTGELFF. The CDR3 region has the DNA TGTGCCAGCTCACCAGTGAGACAGGGGACCGGGGAGCTGTTTTTT.

In its sample, this clone is medium-sized. The rearrangement uses TRBV28 and TRBJ2-1; TRBD2 agrees at 11 bases. Trimming removed 2 bases from V and 7 bases from J; junction bases left unmatched: 10. The CDR3 sequence is 17 residues long. The germline gives CDR1 MDHEN, CDR2 SYDVKM. Here the CDR3 DNA reads TGTGCCAGCAGTTTAGGTATCCATAGCGGGAGGGCAAATGAGCAGTTCTTC. Amino acids: CASSLGIHSGRANEQFF.

This clone is categorized as medium-sized (0.01 to 0.1%). The chain joins TRBV7-2 to TRBJ1-5; D possibly corresponds to TRBD1 (5 bases). This CDR3 region has 14 residues. The ends were cut back, 4 bases at V and 3 bases at J, with 10 bases in the middle. Germline CDR1 is SGHTA and CDR2 is FQGNSA. CDR3 region: CASSSQGVNQPQHF. In nucleotides, the CDR3 is TGTGCCAGCAGCTCCCAGGGTGTCAATCAGCCCCAGCATTTT.

The rearrangement uses TRBV7-9 and TRBJ1-2; 9 positions agree with TRBD1. This CDR3 region has 14 residues. Trimming at V came to 3 bases and at J to 4 bases, leaving 3 bases not matched to a gene. The germline CDR1 and CDR2 sequences are SEHNR and FQNEAQ (reference sequence). The CDR3 DNA reads TGTGCCAGCAGCTTGGGACAGGGCGGCTATGGCTACACCTTC. Translation: CASSLGQGGYGYTF.

This clone was counted a few times. V gene TRBV28 combines with J gene TRBJ1-2, with 10 bases matching TRBD1. The CDR3 runs to 18 residues. With 6 bases clipped from V and 3 bases from J, the junction kept 16 bases outside the gene matches. From germline, CDR1 is MDHEN and CDR2 SYDVKM. CDR3 amino acids: CASSSSPGTGDEDYGYTF. Here the CDR3 DNA reads TGTGCCAGCAGCTCCAGTCCCGGGACAGGGGACGAGGACTATGGCTACACCTTC.

This clone occurred a few times. This chain links TRBV2 with TRBJ2-4; the D is unclear. The germline V and J ends were trimmed by 6 bases and 6 bases, with 12 bases remaining between them. Germline loops: CDR1 SNHLY, CDR2 FYNNEI. The CDR3 sequence is 13 residues long. The CDR3: CASSAGPPNIQYF. In nucleotides, the CDR3 is TGTGCCAGCAGCGCCGGGCCCCCAAACATTCAGTACTTC.

This clone ranks as medium-sized (0.01 to 0.1%). The chain combines TRBV29-1 with TRBJ1-1; 9 bases agree with TRBD1. Germline V CDR1 and CDR2: SQVTM, ANQGSEA. Trimming cost V 7 bases and J 2 bases; bases outside gene matches: 8. The CDR3 contains 14 residues. CDR3 nucleotide sequence: TGCAGCGCTGCCATGACAGGGGGAAACACTGAAGCTTTCTTT. Translated, it gives CSAAMTGGNTEAFF.

To note about this clone: The likely explanation is a read error, given a far larger clone one base away. CDR3 region: CAGSLTPRQGYEQYF. CDR3 sequence (DNA): TGTGCCGGCAGTCTAACTCCCCGACAGGGCTACGAGCAGTACTTC. V usage is TRBV28 and J usage is TRBJ2-7; 7 nucleotides match TRBD1. Germline V gene data show CDR1 as MDHEN and CDR2 as SYDVKM. The CDR3 sequence is 15 residues long.

The V and J genes are TRBV4-2 and TRBJ1-2; D remains ambiguous. The V and J ends lost 1 base and 7 bases respectively, with 13 bases between them. The V gene's germline CDR1 is LGHNA and CDR2 YNFKEQ. The CDR3 has 14 amino acids. The CDR3: CASSQGDTTRGYTF. CDR3 coding DNA: TGTGCCAGCAGCCAAGGCGACACCACACGTGGCTACACCTTC.